Shown below are 7 T cell receptor beta chains from a single sample sequenced in a study of blood T cells in healthy people across ages. Primed by a sample-barcoded 5' primer and a J-beta primer mix, a second PCR proceeded for 7 to 11 cycles. Via MiXCR, TCRdb re-called the 5' RACE reads, giving one row per CDR3 protein. The sample comprises over 1,500,000 distinct CDR3 sequences, roughly 50% of which are singletons, and more than 2% rests with the top ten. Sequenced input: blood. The source of these receptors is a woman in her thirties or forties in good health.

This clonotype was seen only once. A read error may be the cause here, since a much bigger clone is one base away. CDR3 DNA sequence: TGTGCCTGCAGCCTATTCTACAATGAGCAGTTCTTC. Translating it yields CACSLFYNEQFF. The chain couples TRBV3-1 to TRBJ2-1; D not certain. CDR1 LGHDT and CDR2 YNNKEL come from the germline V gene (reference sequence). The CDR3 is 12 residues long.

This clonotype was counted at least ten times. The chain uses TRBV6-1 and TRBJ2-5; tentative D call: TRBD1 (6 bases). With 5 bases removed from V and 2 bases from J, the gap between germline ends came to 12 bases. The length of the CDR3 is 14 residues. The germline gives CDR1 MNHNS, CDR2 SASEGT. The CDR3 DNA sequence: TGTGCCAGCAGTCAGGGGTGGACTCAAGAGACCCAGTACTTC. Translation gives CASSQGWTQETQYF.

The chain combines TRBV11-1 with TRBJ2-3; D may match TRBD1 or TRBD2 (6 bases each). V shed 5 bases and J shed 2 bases, with 17 bases lying between them. Per the germline V gene, CDR1 is SGHAT and CDR2 is FQDESV (reference sequence). This CDR3 contains 16 residues. CDR3: CASSRRRDIATDTQYF. CDR3 DNA: TGTGCCAGCAGCCGACGGCGGGACATCGCCACAGATACGCAGTATTTT.

This clonotype turned up a few times. The chain joins TRBV7-9 to TRBJ2-5; 8 bases are shared with TRBD1. Germline loops: CDR1 SEHNR, CDR2 FQNEAQ (reference sequence). The CDR3 is 16 amino acids. V was pared by 5 bases and J by 2 bases, with 10 bases of the junction left unmatched. The CDR3 here is CASSKRGTGIQETQYF. CDR3 in DNA: TGTGCCAGCAGCAAGCGCGGGACAGGAATACAAGAGACCCAGTACTTC.

Only a few counts were recorded for this clonotype. CDR3 region: CASSPLGGNYGYTF. DNA for the CDR3: TGCGCCAGCAGTCCGTTAGGAGGGAACTATGGCTACACCTTC. The V call is TRBV5-1, the J call TRBJ1-2; D remains unclear. Trimming took off 5 bases at V and 2 bases at J, with 13 bases between the two ends. The V gene's germline CDR1 is SGHRS and CDR2 YFSETQ. The CDR3 extends over 14 amino acids. The full variable domain, with the rest looked up from reference TRBV5-1 and TRBJ1-2, is KAGVTQTPRYLIKTRGQQVTLSCSPISGHRSVSWYQQTPGQGLQFLFEYFSETQRNKGNFPGRFSGRQFSNSRSEMNVSTLELGDSALYLCASSPLGGNYGYTFGSGTRLTVV.

V is TRBV28 and J is TRBJ2-4; 7 bases map to TRBD1. This CDR3 has 15 amino acids. V was pared by 6 bases and J by 6 bases, with 11 bases of the junction left unmatched. From germline, CDR1 is MDHEN and CDR2 SYDVKM. CDR3 residues: CASRHGQVGGNIQYF. As DNA, the CDR3 is TGTGCCAGCAGGCACGGACAGGTTGGTGGAAACATTCAGTACTTC.

The chain carries TRBV15 and TRBJ1-2; 7 positions match TRBD1. In germline, CDR1 is LNHNV, CDR2 YYDKDF (reference sequence). The CDR3 covers 16 residues. With 1 base clipped from V and 4 bases from J, the junction kept 9 bases outside the gene matches. In DNA, the CDR3 is TGTGCCACCAGCAGAGTCCTTTTCAGGGGGGCCTATGGCTACACCTTC. Its protein is CATSRVLFRGAYGYTF.